These T cell receptor beta chains were read from a single sample in a study of beta chain features in type 1 diabetes. Clones were read by immunoSEQ multiplex PCR, and TCRdb kept only the in-frame ones, dropping some. The table lists around 320,000 clones, around 15% of them singletons. The sequenced sample was central memory CD4+ T cells from blood. These receptors came from a man aged 25 to 45 in good health. The CDR3 runs from the conserved cysteine through the conserved F or W. D genes are given only for firm matches. Only some rows state a clone size, as once, few, many or a class for expanded clones.

size	V	D	J	DNA	CDR3
NA	TRBV6-5	NA	TRBJ2-3	TGTGCCAGCACTTCGATTACAGATACGCAGTATTTT	CASTSITDTQYF
NA	TRBV7-2	TRBD2	TRBJ2-5	TGTGCCAGCAGCCGAAAATTGCTAGCGGGACGTCCGGGCGAGACCCAGTACTTC	CASSRKLLAGRPGETQYF
NA	TRBV7-2	NA	TRBJ1-2	TGTGCCAGCAGTCCCGATAGGGCTGGCTACACCTTC	CASSPDRAGYTF
few	TRBV10-3	NA	TRBJ2-3	TGTGCCATCAGTGAGGAGGGGAGGACAGATACGCAGTATTTT	CAISEEGRTDTQYF
few	TRBV6-1	NA	TRBJ1-1	TGTGCCAGCAGTGAATGGCAGGGAGACACTGAAGCTTTCTTT	CASSEWQGDTEAFF
NA	TRBV27	NA	TRBJ2-7	TGTGCCAGCAGTTTTTCTGCCCGGCGTGCGGTAATTTCGTACGAGCAGTACTTC	CASSFSARRAVISYEQYF
NA	TRBV11-3	NA	TRBJ2-3	TGTGCCAGCAGCCCGATTAGCGAGCGGGCAGATACGCAGTATTTT	CASSPISERADTQYF
NA	TRBV18	TRBD1	TRBJ1-6	TGTGCCAGCTCACCACCTTTTACCGGGACAGAAAATTCACCCCTCCACTTT	CASSPPFTGTENSPLHF
NA	TRBV11-3	NA	TRBJ1-1	TGTGCCAGCAAGCGCTTCATGAACACTGAAGCTTTCTTT	CASKRFMNTEAFF
few	TRBV19	NA	TRBJ1-3	TGTGCCAGTACCACCGAAAACCATCCCGGAAACACCATATATTTT	CASTTENHPGNTIYF
few	TRBV12-5	NA	TRBJ2-5	TGTGCTAGTGGTAACGGAGGGCCGAGGGAGACCCAGTACTTC	CASGNGGPRETQYF
few	TRBV4-3	NA	TRBJ2-1	TGCGCCAGCAGCCAAGATTTTGGGGGGCCGCCTTACAATGAGCAGTTCTTC	CASSQDFGGPPYNEQFF
NA	TRBV11-3	NA	TRBJ2-1	TGTGCCAGCAGCTTAGGGGGCGAAAATGAGCAGTTCTTC	CASSLGGENEQFF
few	TRBV5-5	NA	TRBJ2-3	TGTGCCAGCACTTTTGGCACAGATACGCAGTATTTT	CASTFGTDTQYF